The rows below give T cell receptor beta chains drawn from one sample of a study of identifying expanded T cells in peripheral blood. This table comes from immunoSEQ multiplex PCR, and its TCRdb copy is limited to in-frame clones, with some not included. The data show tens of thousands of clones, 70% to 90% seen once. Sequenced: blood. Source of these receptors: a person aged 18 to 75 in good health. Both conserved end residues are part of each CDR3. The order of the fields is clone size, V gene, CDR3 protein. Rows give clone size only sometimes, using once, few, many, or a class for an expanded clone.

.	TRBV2	CASQGQGFNEQFF
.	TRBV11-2	CASSFRRGQATNEKLFF
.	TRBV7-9	CASSPDSPEQYF
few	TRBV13	CASSFSAGNTIYF
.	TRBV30	CAWSVAPSQYEKLFF
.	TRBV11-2	CASSLVQAATYEQYF
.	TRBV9	CASSVGPVNTEAFF
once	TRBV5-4	CASSDGQGAYNEQFF
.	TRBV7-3	CASSGFGSSYNEQFF
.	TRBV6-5	CASSSRDRGSATEAFF
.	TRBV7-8	CASSDYRQSRANVLTF
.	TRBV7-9	CASSFDSANSPLHF
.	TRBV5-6	CASSLGRGEQYF
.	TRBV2	CASSVTPSSYNEQFF
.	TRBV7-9	CASSYRVETEAFF
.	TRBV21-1	CADDPLEELYGYTF
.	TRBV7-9	CASRRSAGEQYF
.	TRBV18	CASSRETNEKLFF
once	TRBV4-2	CASSQAGGDSTDTQYF
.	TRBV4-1	CASSQGLGEVYGYTF
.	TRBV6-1	CASSDGIGLSGYTF